A selection of T cell receptor beta chains follows, all from one sample in a study of T cell responses to AZD1222 COVID-19 vaccine. Clones were read by immunoSEQ multiplex PCR, and TCRdb kept only the in-frame ones, dropping some. The table includes roughly 99,000 clones, roughly 90% detected once. The material was peripheral blood, obtained 28 days after the second AZD1222 dose. These receptors originate from an adult who received the AZD1222 COVID-19 vaccine. CDR3s include the opening cysteine and the closing phenylalanine or tryptophan. Each record gives: D gene, CDR3 length, clone size, V gene, J gene, CDR3 protein, CDR3 DNA. D genes are given only for firm matches. Part of the rows lack a size; the others show once, few, many or a class for expanded clones.

D: -
length: 15
size: -
V: TRBV7-2
J: TRBJ2-5
CDR3: CASSLVPAYQETQYF
DNA: TGTGCCAGCAGCTTAGTCCCAGCGTACCAAGAGACCCAGTACTTC

D: -
length: 13
size: -
V: TRBV2
J: TRBJ2-1
CDR3: CASSEDYYNEQFF
DNA: TGTGCCAGCAGTGAGGACTACTACAATGAGCAGTTCTTC

D: TRBD1
length: 14
size: -
V: TRBV3-1/TRBV3-2
J: TRBJ2-7
CDR3: CASSLGTGGNEQYF
DNA: TGTGCCAGCAGCCTTGGGACAGGGGGCAACGAGCAGTACTTC

D: -
length: 16
size: -
V: TRBV9
J: TRBJ2-7
CDR3: CASSAGGSGASYEQYF
DNA: TGTGCCAGCAGCGCAGGGGGTAGCGGGGCGAGCTACGAGCAGTACTTC

D: TRBD1
length: 14
size: few
V: TRBV7-9
J: TRBJ2-1
CDR3: CASSGQGDYNEQFF
DNA: TGTGCCAGCTCAGGACAGGGAGACTACAATGAGCAGTTCTTC

D: TRBD2
length: 17
size: -
V: TRBV7-9
J: TRBJ2-3
CDR3: CASSRGLAGVFTDTQYF
DNA: TGTGCCAGCAGCCGGGGACTAGCGGGAGTTTTTACAGATACGCAGTATTTT

D: -
length: 17
size: few
V: TRBV28
J: TRBJ2-2
CDR3: CASRRPAGTYYPGELFF
DNA: TGTGCCAGCAGGAGACCAGCCGGGACATATTACCCCGGGGAGCTGTTTTTT

D: TRBD1
length: 15
size: -
V: TRBV2
J: TRBJ1-3
CDR3: CASSEGTGAGNTIYF
DNA: TGTGCCAGCAGTGAGGGCACAGGGGCTGGAAACACCATATATTTT

D: -
length: 18
size: -
V: TRBV4-1
J: TRBJ2-1
CDR3: CASSQDSALASSYNEQFF
DNA: TGCGCCAGCAGCCAAGATTCCGCCCTAGCGAGCTCCTACAATGAGCAGTTCTTC

D: -
length: 15
size: -
V: TRBV28
J: TRBJ2-6
CDR3: CASSIQSSGANVLTF
DNA: TGTGCCAGCAGTATACAGTCCTCTGGGGCCAACGTCCTGACTTTC

D: -
length: 15
size: -
V: TRBV27
J: TRBJ2-1
CDR3: CASSPSGRGYNEQFF
DNA: TGTGCCAGCAGTCCCTCGGGACGAGGGTACAATGAGCAGTTCTTC